Listed here are 27 T cell receptor beta chains from one sample, sequenced in a study of human T cells and chemical hapten exposure. TCRdb independently ran MiXCR on the RACE reads; one entry per CDR3 protein. The data contain over 35,000 distinct CDR3 sequences, approximately 10% of them singletons. Specified time point: pre-sensitization, week 0. The treatment: therapeutic diphenylcyclopropenone sensitization with weekly scalp DPC. Source: whole blood, taken in connection with sensitization to the hapten diphenylcyclopropenone (DPC). The source is a young man with alopecia areata. Some clones in this sample may be carry-over from other donors' samples.

This clonotype was observed many times. The rearrangement uses TRBV6-2 or TRBV6-3 and TRBJ1-1, with D uncertain. Trimming took off 2 bases at V and 4 bases at J, with 8 bases between the two ends. The CDR3 consists of 13 residues. Germline assignment: CDR1 MNHEY and CDR2 SVGEGT. As DNA, the CDR3 is TGTGCCAGCAGTTACCGGGGTGTCACTGAAGCTTTCTTT. Translated: CASSYRGVTEAFF.

Relative to its sample, this clonotype is medium-sized. The chain uses TRBV20-1 and TRBJ2-7; no clear D. Trimming stripped 4 bases from V and 0 bases from J, with 10 bases between. CDR1 and CDR2 from the germline V gene are DFQATT and SNEGSKA (reference sequence). This CDR3 is built from 13 residues. CDR3 sequence: CSAKSVYSYEQYV. The CDR3 nucleotides read TGCAGTGCTAAGTCCGTCTACTCCTACGAGCAGTACGTC.

This clonotype appeared many times. This chain uses TRBV4-2 with TRBJ1-5; TRBD1 might be the D (5 bases). Trimming took off 3 bases at V and 4 bases at J, with 16 bases between the two ends. In germline, CDR1 is LGHNA, CDR2 YNFKEQ. CDR3 length equals 16 residues. This CDR3 is CASSQGTGIANQPQHF. CDR3 in DNA: TGTGCCAGCAGCCAGGGGACGGGGATAGCAAATCAGCCCCAGCATTTT.

In its sample, this clonotype was seen a few times. This chain links TRBV6-1 with TRBJ1-2; the D is unclear. V shed 2 bases and J shed 12 bases, with 10 bases lying between them. CDR1 and CDR2 from the germline V gene are MNHNS and SASEGT. The CDR3 contains 11 residues. CDR3 in DNA: TGTGCCAGCAGTGAATTGGACTCCAACACCTTC. It encodes CASSELDSNTF.

This clonotype was observed at least ten times. The V and J genes are TRBV5-4 and TRBJ1-1, with TRBD1 matching over 11 bases. In germline, CDR1 is SGHNT, CDR2 YYREEE (reference sequence). With V trimmed by 6 bases and J by 6 bases, 16 bases remained unmatched. CDR3 size: 17 residues. The CDR3, as DNA: TGTGCCAGCACCACGAAAAGGACAGGGGGCGCGATCCCTGAAGCTTTCTTT. As protein: CASTTKRTGGAIPEAFF.

Of note for this clonotype: A read error may be the cause here, since a much bigger clone is one base away. The rearrangement uses TRBV28 and TRBJ1-6, with D uncertain. Germline V gene data show CDR1 as MDHEN and CDR2 as SYDVKM. This CDR3 spans 15 amino acids. V lost 6 bases and J lost 0, with 9 bases in between. DNA of the CDR3: TGTGCCAGCAGATTCTACAGCTCCTATAATTCACCCCTCCACTTT. Amino acids: CASRFYSSYNSPLHF.

The chain is built from TRBV7-6 and TRBJ2-5; 8 nucleotides match TRBD1. The CDR3 length is 15 residues. The germline CDR1 and CDR2 sequences are SGHVS and FNYEAQ. J was trimmed by 1 base and V by 7 bases; bases with no gene match: 8. The CDR3 DNA reads as TGTGCCAGCACCCCCGGGACAGGAATCCAAGAGACCCAGTACTTC. Translated: CASTPGTGIQETQYF.

The rearrangement uses TRBV5-4 and TRBJ2-5; a possible D gene is TRBD2 (6 bases). Germline-derived CDR1 and CDR2 are SGHNT and YYREEE (reference sequence). V dropped 0 bases and J dropped 7 bases, with 22 bases sitting between them. This CDR3 region has 17 residues. Here the CDR3 reads CASSLAIEGRLVATQYF. The DNA of the CDR3 is TGTGCCAGCAGCTTGGCCATCGAAGGGAGGCTCGTGGCGACCCAGTACTTC.

This clonotype appeared many times. This chain links TRBV18 with TRBJ2-4; D might be TRBD2 (5 bases). The CDR3 covers 12 residues. Germline loops: CDR1 KGHSH, CDR2 LQKENI. The ends were cut back, 5 bases at V and 9 bases at J, with 11 bases in the middle. This CDR3 reads CASSREWVIQYF. The CDR3 region has the DNA TGTGCCAGCTCAAGGGAGTGGGTCATTCAGTACTTC.

This sequence joins TRBV20-1 and TRBJ1-1; D is uncertain. The CDR3 extends over 11 amino acids. Germline CDR1 reads DFQATT; CDR2 reads SNEGSKA (reference sequence). The germline V and J ends were trimmed by 3 bases and 11 bases, with 13 bases remaining between them. The CDR3 coding sequence is TGCAGTGCTAGTATAGGTCCCAAGGCTTTCTTT. Translating it yields CSASIGPKAFF.

This clonotype was seen many times. This chain joins TRBV7-9 and TRBJ2-3, with D maybe TRBD2 (5 bases). The CDR3 has 15 amino acids. Germline CDR1 and CDR2: SEHNR and FQNEAQ (reference sequence). The germline V and J ends were trimmed by 1 base and 2 bases, with 10 bases remaining between them. CDR3 in DNA: TGTGCCAGCAGCTTAGTAGGGAGAGACACAGATACGCAGTATTTT. Translated, it gives CASSLVGRDTDTQYF.

This clonotype was recorded at least ten times. This chain joins TRBV7-9 and TRBJ2-3; TRBD2 agrees at 7 bases. The CDR3 has 16 amino acids. Per the germline V gene, CDR1 is SEHNR and CDR2 is FQNEAQ (reference sequence). J lost 0 bases, V lost 1 base, and 4 bases had no gene match. CDR3 DNA: TGTGCCAGCAGCTTAGTCATCGGGAGGAGCACAGATACGCAGTATTTT. Translating gives CASSLVIGRSTDTQYF.

In its sample, this clonotype was seen many times. The rearrangement joins TRBV4-3 to TRBJ1-4, with 8 nucleotides matching TRBD1. The CDR3 sequence is 15 residues long. Germline-derived CDR1 and CDR2 are LGHNA and YSLEER. V shed 4 bases, J shed 4 bases, and the junction held 5 bases outside the gene matches. CDR3 in amino acids: CASSPGQGVNEKLFF. In DNA form, the CDR3 reads TGCGCCAGCAGCCCCGGACAGGGAGTTAATGAAAAACTGTTTTTT.

This clonotype showed up many times. The chain joins TRBV29-1 to TRBJ2-5; D gene uncertain. The germline V gene has CDR1 SQVTM and CDR2 ANQGSEA. The CDR3 contains 13 residues. The V end was cut by 7 bases, the J end by 5 bases, with 17 bases between. DNA of the CDR3: TGCAGCGCCGCGGCGCCGTCTGGGGAGACCCAGTACTTC. It is translated as CSAAAPSGETQYF.

In its sample, this clonotype was seen a few times. The J gene is TRBJ1-2, the V gene TRBV9; D unclear. V was cut by 0 bases and J by 4 bases, with 10 bases left in between. Germline assignment: CDR1 SGDLS and CDR2 YYNGEE. There are 14 residues in the CDR3. The CDR3 DNA reads as TGTGCCAGCAGCGTAGAATGGGGTAGCTATGGCTACACCTTC. Residues: CASSVEWGSYGYTF.

V gene TRBV5-4 combines with J gene TRBJ2-1; TRBD2 matches 14 bases. This CDR3 is 14 amino acids long. Germline V CDR1 and CDR2: SGHNT, YYREEE (reference sequence). V lost 5 bases to trimming and J lost 9 bases; unmatched junction nucleotides: 4. The CDR3, as DNA: TGTGCCAGCAGGGGGACTAGCGGGAGCTTTGAGCAGTTCTTC. This sequence encodes CASRGTSGSFEQFF.

V is TRBV7-7 and J is TRBJ2-1; no clear D. Germline V gives CDR1 SSHAT, CDR2 FNYEAQ (reference sequence). This CDR3 has 15 amino acids. The V end lost 1 base, the J end lost 0 bases, and 7 bases lay between the germline ends. CDR3 loop: CASSLGRVSYNEQFF. The CDR3, as DNA: TGTGCCAGCAGCTTAGGTAGGGTCTCCTACAATGAGCAGTTCTTC.

This clonotype was observed at least ten times. The chain employs TRBV3-1 and TRBJ1-6, with a tentative D call TRBD1 (6 bases). V lost 1 base and J 8 bases, leaving 12 bases between the germline ends. The germline CDR1 and CDR2 sequences are LGHDT and YNNKEL (reference sequence). This CDR3 has 15 amino acids. The CDR3 sequence: CASSQVGGGHSPLHF. The CDR3 DNA sequence: TGTGCCAGCAGCCAAGTCGGGGGCGGTCATTCACCCCTCCACTTT.

This chain's CDR3 is CASSTIDDTQYF. The CDR3 bases are TGTGCCAGCAGCACGATTGACGATACGCAGTATTTT. The chain joins TRBV7-9 to TRBJ2-3, with D hard to call. Per the germline V gene, CDR1 is SEHNR and CDR2 is FQNEAQ (reference sequence). The CDR3 runs to 12 residues. Trimming took off 5 bases at V and 6 bases at J, with 9 bases between the two ends.

This clonotype came up a few times. The chain combines TRBV10-3 with TRBJ2-7; D is unresolved. The CDR3 is 13 residues long. CDR1 is ENHRY, CDR2 SYGVKD, per germline. V was clipped by 9 bases and J by 0 bases, with 12 bases between them. The CDR3 loop reads CAMSRASSYEQYF. DNA of the CDR3: TGTGCCATGAGCCGGGCGAGCTCCTACGAGCAGTACTTC.

This clonotype was counted ten times or more. The CDR3 sequence is CASSPRGAEAFF. The CDR3 nucleotides are TGTGCCAGCAGCCCACGGGGAGCTGAAGCTTTCTTT. The V and J genes are TRBV7-2 and TRBJ1-1; D uncertain. Germline loops: CDR1 SGHTA, CDR2 FQGNSA. The length of the CDR3 is 12 residues. V lost 5 bases and J lost 6, with 10 bases in between.

With regard to this clonotype: Being one base from a much bigger clone, this may be a read error. The rearrangement uses TRBV7-8 and TRBJ1-3; 8 positions agree with TRBD1. Germline-derived CDR1 and CDR2 are SGHVS and FQNEAQ. The CDR3 spans 16 residues. The CDR3 spells CVSSSRTGRSGNTIYF. The CDR3 DNA is TGTGTCAGCAGCTCACGGACAGGGCGGTCTGGAAACACCATATATTTT.

Ten or more counts support this clonotype. This rearrangement joins TRBV29-1 to TRBJ2-1; 7 bases fit TRBD1. The CDR3 runs 14 residues. V lost 4 bases and J lost 9; bases outside the gene matches: 12. CDR1 SQVTM and CDR2 ANQGSEA come from the germline V gene. CDR3 bases: TGCAGCGTTGCAAGTGACAGGGTGAAGGGTGAGCAGTTCTTC. The encoded protein is CSVASDRVKGEQFF.

This clonotype was counted between two and nine times. This chain joins TRBV15 and TRBJ1-5, with a possible D match to TRBD1 (5 bases). The CDR3 contains 13 residues. Germline V CDR1 and CDR2: LNHNV, YYDKDF (reference sequence). Trimming cost V 0 bases and J 6 bases, with 6 bases left between them. As DNA, the CDR3 is TGTGCCACCAGCAGAGACAGGGTTCAGCCCCAGCATTTT. Protein: CATSRDRVQPQHF.

This clonotype was picked up a small number of times. Mismatch with germline at one junction end may stem from a read error. The chain has TRBV20-1 and TRBJ2-1; 8 bases match TRBD1. Germline V gene sequence: CDR1 DFQATT, CDR2 SNEGSKA (reference sequence). The CDR3 covers 14 residues. The CDR3: CSARDRGYYNEQFF. CDR3 in DNA: TGCAGTGCAAGAGACAGGGGATACTACAATGAGCAGTTCTTC.

There are many counts of this clonotype. The chain couples TRBV6-5 to TRBJ1-2; 7 bases line up with TRBD1. The CDR3 covers 15 residues. Looked up from germline, CDR1 is MNHEY and CDR2 is SVGAGI. V lost 5 bases, J lost 2 bases, and 8 bases stayed unmatched. CDR3 region: CASSREGAVNYGYTF. Written as DNA, the CDR3 is TGTGCCAGCAGTCGGGAGGGGGCTGTCAACTATGGCTACACCTTC.

This clonotype was recorded at least ten times. This chain links TRBV7-2 with TRBJ2-1; TRBD2 might be the D (5 bases). Germline lookup yields CDR1 SGHTA and CDR2 FQGNSA. V shed 3 bases and J shed 10 bases, with 13 bases lying between them. This CDR3 region has 13 residues. DNA for the CDR3: TGTGCCAGCAGCTTGGACTGGACCCGAGAGCAGTTCTTC. This sequence encodes CASSLDWTREQFF.